This T cell receptor beta chain was sequenced in a study of T cell responses to AZD1222 COVID-19 vaccine. Findings and limits, study-wide: A mostly white British donor set with more females was recruited, and clonal diversity was possibly underestimated. Two AZD1222 administrations were followed by greater Spike-specific TCR breadth and depth. Targets within unmutated variant regions were reportedly found for nearly half of spike-specific TCRs.

This table comes from immunoSEQ multiplex PCR, and its TCRdb copy is limited to in-frame clones, with some not included. The sample yields 210,000 or so clones, around 94% seen once. Details on this clone: Its antigen is undetermined.

The J segment lost 0 bases and the V segment lost 3 bases, leaving 8 bases of the junction unmatched. CDR3 size: 17 residues. Germline V gene data show CDR1 as KGHDR and CDR2 as SFDVKD. This specimen consisted of peripheral blood, obtained 28 days after the second dose of the MenACWY control vaccine. This TCR derives from an adult who received the MenACWY meningococcal vaccine as a control. V usage is TRBV24-1 and J usage is TRBJ2-7; TRBD2 matches 9 bases. CDR3 coding DNA: TGTGCCACCAGTGATCCGCGACTAGCGGCAAGCTCCTACGAGCAGTACTTC. Its translation: CATSDPRLAASSYEQYF.